This paragraph covers one TCR beta chain sequence. This record belongs to a study of blood T cell repertoires in COVID-19. Study-wide background: Acute-phase and convalescent COVID-19 samples originated in the United States, Italy and Spain. T cells, B-cell-depleted T cells, or PBMCs provided the cDNA or gDNA that served as material.

Those who participated ranged in age from roughly 18 to 90 years and resided in 20 to 30 US areas. Participants reported their clinical history, and cohort assignment relied on those reports. The CDR3 runs to 17 residues. Germline loops: CDR1 LNHDA, CDR2 SQIVND (reference sequence). Trimming took 3 bases from V and 0 from J, leaving 17 bases between them. TCRdb's table, derived via immunoSEQ multiplex PCR, lists solely in-frame clones and lacks some. The sample has about 300,000 clones, nearly 90% seen once. The sequence derives from a woman between 18 and 30 years old with acute COVID-19. The specimen was PBMCs or T cells enriched from blood (not recorded which). The chain recombines TRBV19 with TRBJ1-2, with D uncertain. CDR3 sequence reads: CASSMEGSPTSNYGYTF. The CDR3, as DNA: TGTGCCAGTAGTATGGAGGGCAGTCCTACTTCTAACTATGGCTACACCTTC.